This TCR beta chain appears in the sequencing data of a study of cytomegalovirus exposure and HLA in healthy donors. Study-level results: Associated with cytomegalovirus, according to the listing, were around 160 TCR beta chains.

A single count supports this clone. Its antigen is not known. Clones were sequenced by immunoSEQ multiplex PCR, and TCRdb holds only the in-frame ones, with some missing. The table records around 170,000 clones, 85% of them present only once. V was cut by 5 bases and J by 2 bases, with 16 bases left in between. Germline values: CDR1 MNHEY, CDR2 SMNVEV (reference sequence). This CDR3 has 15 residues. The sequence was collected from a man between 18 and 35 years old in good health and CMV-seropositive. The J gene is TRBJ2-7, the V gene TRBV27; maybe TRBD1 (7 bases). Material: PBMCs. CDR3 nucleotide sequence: TGTGCCAGCAGTCTCCACAGGGGAGGAACCTACGAGCAGTACTTC. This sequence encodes CASSLHRGGTYEQYF.